The entry below describes one T cell receptor beta chain. What it binds is unknown. Profiling relied on immunoSEQ multiplex PCR, and the TCRdb table lists in-frame clones only, not all of them. The table includes 78,000 or so clones, approximately 90% detected once. This specimen belongs to a study of T cell responses to AZD1222 COVID-19 vaccine. Study-wide results and limits: White British donors predominated, females outnumbered males, and clonal diversity was possibly underestimated.

Trimming took 3 bases from V and 3 from J, leaving 13 bases between them. The germline gives CDR1 SGDLS, CDR2 YYNGEE. The CDR3 sequence is 15 residues long. This specimen consisted of peripheral blood, obtained on day 0 of AZD1222 vaccination. The receptor was derived from an adult in good health. The chain carries TRBV9 and TRBJ2-1; D not resolved. For the CDR3, the DNA is TGTGCCAGCAGCGCTAATGGGTTGGTCTACAATGAGCAGTTCTTC. It is translated as CASSANGLVYNEQFF.